The rows below give T cell receptor beta chains drawn from one sample of a study of cytomegalovirus exposure and HLA in healthy donors. Profiling relied on immunoSEQ multiplex PCR, and the TCRdb table lists in-frame clones only, not all of them. The sample lists roughly 120,000 clones, roughly 81% occurring once. Sequencing was done on a sample of PBMCs. These receptors came from a woman aged 30 to 39 in good health and CMV-seronegative. CDR3s include the opening cysteine and the closing phenylalanine or tryptophan. The D gene is left open where the match is weak. Clone size is stated in some rows and not others, as once, few, many or a class when expanded.

>-|TRBD2|TRBJ2-5|TRBV7-8
CASSFRTSGSQETQYF
TGTGCCAGCAGCTTCCGGACTAGCGGGAGTCAGGAGACCCAGTACTTC
>-|-|TRBJ2-5|TRBV5-1
CASSKAGEYETQYF
TGCGCCAGCAGCAAGGCGGGTGAATACGAGACCCAGTACTTC
>-|-|TRBJ1-4|TRBV5-5
CASSPVQGTEKLFF
TGTGCCAGCAGCCCCGTCCAGGGGACCGAAAAACTGTTTTTT
>-|-|TRBJ1-1|TRBV28
CASSYPGGNTEAFF
TGTGCCAGCAGTTACCCAGGAGGGAACACTGAAGCTTTCTTT
>-|TRBD1|TRBJ1-6|TRBV6-5
CASSGQGSTSPLHF
TGTGCCAGCAGTGGACAGGGGTCTACTTCACCCCTCCACTTT
>few|-|TRBJ2-5|TRBV4-2
CASSQELAGGIETQYF
TGTGCCAGCAGCCAAGAATTGGCAGGGGGGATTGAGACCCAGTACTTC
>-|-|TRBJ2-1|TRBV25-1
CASSGDLNYNEQFF
TGTGCCAGCAGTGGCGACTTGAATTACAATGAGCAGTTCTTC
>-|TRBD2|TRBJ2-3|TRBV7-6
CASSWASGSIVSQYF
TGTGCCAGCAGCTGGGCGAGCGGGAGCATAGTGTCGCAGTATTTT
>-|-|TRBJ1-6|TRBV27
CASSLGPGPYSPLHF
TGTGCCAGCAGTTTGGGCCCCGGTCCGTATTCACCCCTCCACTTT
>-|-|TRBJ1-2|TRBV5-1
CASRPRRDYGYTF
TGCGCCAGCAGGCCCCGCAGGGACTATGGCTACACCTTC
>-|TRBD1|TRBJ1-2|TRBV4-1
CASSQGGQGSYGYTF
TGCGCCAGCAGCCAAGGGGGACAGGGAAGCTATGGCTACACCTTC
>few|-|TRBJ2-7|TRBV6-6
CASSRELPSIYEQYF
TGTGCCAGCAGTCGAGAGCTGCCTTCAATCTACGAGCAGTACTTC
>-|TRBD2|TRBJ2-1|TRBV7-2
CASSLVASGFYNEQFF
TGTGCCAGCAGCTTAGTGGCTAGCGGGTTTTACAATGAGCAGTTCTTC
>-|TRBD2|TRBJ2-1|TRBV14
CASSQDGGSSYNEQFF
TGTGCCAGCAGCCAAGACGGCGGGAGCTCCTACAATGAGCAGTTCTTC
>-|TRBD2|TRBJ2-7|TRBV15
CATSRDPGLAGGYEQYF
TGTGCCACCAGCAGAGATCCAGGGCTAGCGGGAGGGTACGAGCAGTACTTC
>few|TRBD1|TRBJ2-7|TRBV5-4
CASSTGQGRGEQYF
TGTGCCAGCAGCACGGGACAGGGGAGAGGCGAGCAGTACTTC
>once|TRBD2|TRBJ2-3|TRBV7-2
CASRPPGLASTDTQYF
TGTGCCAGCAGACCACCGGGACTAGCTTCCACAGATACGCAGTATTTT
>once|TRBD1|TRBJ2-1|TRBV18
CASSPPVLRDSCFF
TGTGCCAGCTCACCACCGGTATTAAGGGACAGCTGTTTCTTC
>-|TRBD1|TRBJ2-2|TRBV9
CASSVRPGTGNTGELFF
TGTGCCAGCAGCGTTCGTCCGGGGACAGGGAACACCGGGGAGCTGTTTTTT
>-|-|TRBJ1-5|TRBV28
CASSLLSGAYNQPQHF
TGTGCCAGCAGTTTACTGTCCGGAGCCTACAATCAGCCCCAGCATTTT
>-|TRBD1|TRBJ2-7|TRBV5-1
CASSLPSRGQGDEQYF
TGCGCCAGCAGCTTGCCCTCCAGGGGACAGGGGGACGAGCAGTACTTC
>-|-|TRBJ2-1|TRBV6-5
CASSYKGYNEQFF
TGTGCCAGCAGTTACAAGGGGTACAATGAGCAGTTCTTC
>-|TRBD1|TRBJ1-1|TRBV7-8
CASSSGTGRTEAFF
TGTGCCAGCAGCTCCGGGACAGGGCGTACTGAAGCTTTCTTT
>-|TRBD2|TRBJ2-1|TRBV7-3
CASSQGLAAYNEQFF
TGTGCCAGCAGCCAAGGACTAGCGGCCTACAATGAGCAGTTCTTC
>-|-|TRBJ2-1|TRBV5-1
CASSSGLNYNEQFF
TGCGCCAGCAGCTCAGGACTAAATTACAATGAGCAGTTCTTC
>once|-|TRBJ1-5|TRBV2
CASSGTSDQPQHF
TGTGCCAGCAGTGGAACCTCAGATCAGCCCCAGCATTTT
>-|TRBD1|TRBJ1-2|TRBV19
CASSSLTGGYGYTF
TGTGCCAGTAGTTCTCTTACAGGGGGTTATGGCTACACCTTC
>-|TRBD2|TRBJ2-3|TRBV7-3
CASSPGFSGSSARTDTQYF
TGTGCCAGCAGCCCAGGGTTTAGCGGGAGCTCTGCCAGAACAGATACGCAGTATTTT
>-|-|TRBJ1-1|TRBV5-8
CASSLAGLLRAFF
TGTGCCAGCAGCTTGGCCGGGTTGCTGAGGGCTTTCTTT
>once|TRBD1|TRBJ1-4|TRBV29-1
CSVDRRQGNEKLFF
TGCAGCGTTGACAGGCGACAGGGAAATGAAAAACTGTTTTTT
>-|TRBD2|TRBJ2-3|TRBV10-3
CAGGGSTDTQYF
TGTGCCGGGGGGGGGAGCACAGATACGCAGTATTTT
>-|TRBD1|TRBJ2-7|TRBV11-2
CASSLLDRGYEQYF
TGTGCCAGCAGCTTACTTGACAGGGGGTACGAGCAGTACTTC
>-|-|TRBJ2-1|TRBV2
CASSRIGLEGNEQFF
TGTGCCAGCAGCCGTATCGGGCTAGAGGGCAATGAGCAGTTCTTC
>-|-|TRBJ1-5|TRBV10-3
CAISDPTESKNQPQHF
TGTGCCATCAGTGACCCGACAGAGTCCAAGAATCAGCCCCAGCATTTT
>-|-|TRBJ2-1|TRBV19
CAISRGGRSAYNEQFF
TGTGCCATCTCGCGGGGAGGTCGATCAGCCTACAATGAGCAGTTCTTC
>-|TRBD2|TRBJ2-1|TRBV7-6
CASSNSGNEQFF
TGTGCCAGCAGCAATAGCGGGAATGAGCAGTTCTTC
>-|TRBD2|TRBJ2-7|TRBV13
CASSLGEASGRAHEQYF
TGTGCCAGCAGCTTAGGGGAGGCTAGCGGGAGGGCCCACGAGCAGTACTTC
>-|-|TRBJ2-7|TRBV18
CASSPPGAEEQYF
TGTGCCAGCTCACCACCAGGGGCCGAAGAGCAGTACTTC
>-|TRBD1|TRBJ2-5|TRBV19
CASSSGQPKEETQYF
TGTGCCAGTAGTTCGGGACAGCCGAAGGAAGAGACCCAGTACTTC
>few|TRBD2|TRBJ2-3|TRBV7-3
CASSLTSGGGGTTDTQYF
TGTGCCAGCAGCTTAACCTCTGGCGGGGGAGGGACCACAGATACGCAGTATTTT
>-|-|TRBJ1-2|TRBV2
CASSPTGIYYGYTF
TGTGCCAGCAGTCCTACAGGGATTTACTATGGCTACACCTTC
>-|-|TRBJ2-3|TRBV4-1
CASSQGALTDTQYF
TGCGCCAGCAGCCAAGGGGCTCTCACAGATACGCAGTATTTT
>-|TRBD2|TRBJ2-3|TRBV15
CATSIDGGLAGVDTQYF
TGTGCCACCAGCATCGACGGGGGGCTAGCGGGGGTGGATACGCAGTATTTT
>-|TRBD2|TRBJ2-1|TRBV6-6
CASSYVAGGGDEQFF
TGTGCCAGCAGTTACGTGGCGGGGGGTGGGGATGAGCAGTTCTTC